The rows below give T cell receptor beta chains drawn from one sample of a study of T cell changes during pregnancy in multiple sclerosis. Assay used: immunoSEQ multiplex PCR; TCRdb lists only in-frame clones, some missing. The sample lists about 40,000 clones, around 90% occurring once. Source: CD4+ T cells from peripheral blood mononuclear cells, taken in the third trimester of pregnancy. The source of these receptors is a female donor with multiple sclerosis, enrolled in a pregnancy study. CDR3s include the opening cysteine and the closing phenylalanine or tryptophan. The D gene is left open where the match is weak.

j_call: TRBJ2-5; v_call: TRBV5-1; d_call: -; cdr3_nt: TGCGCCAGCAGCTTGGACCTGACTAGTATGGGAGAGACCCAGTACTTC; cdr3_aa: CASSLDLTSMGETQYF
j_call: TRBJ2-7; v_call: TRBV7-2; d_call: -; cdr3_nt: TGTGCCAGCAGCTTAGACGGGGTGACCTACGAGCAGTACTTC; cdr3_aa: CASSLDGVTYEQYF
j_call: TRBJ2-5; v_call: TRBV7-7; d_call: -; cdr3_nt: TGTGCCAGCTCCCCTACGGGGGAGACCCAGTACTTC; cdr3_aa: CASSPTGETQYF
j_call: TRBJ2-7; v_call: TRBV5-5; d_call: -; cdr3_nt: TGTGCCAGCACCGACCAAAGAACGGGACTCCTCTACGAGCAGTACTTC; cdr3_aa: CASTDQRTGLLYEQYF
j_call: TRBJ2-3; v_call: TRBV28; d_call: -; cdr3_nt: TGTGCCAGCAGTCCGGGGACAAGCACAGATACGCAGTATTTT; cdr3_aa: CASSPGTSTDTQYF
j_call: TRBJ1-1; v_call: TRBV11-2; d_call: TRBD1; cdr3_nt: TGTGCCAGCAGCTGGACAGGGGACACTGAAGCTTTCTTT; cdr3_aa: CASSWTGDTEAFF
j_call: TRBJ1-4; v_call: TRBV5-1; d_call: TRBD1; cdr3_nt: TGCGCCAGCAGCTTGGACAGGGGGCGTGAAAAACTGTTTTTT; cdr3_aa: CASSLDRGREKLFF
j_call: TRBJ2-3; v_call: TRBV7-6; d_call: -; cdr3_nt: TGTGCCAGCAGCTTATTCACAGAAGCAGATACGCAGTATTTT; cdr3_aa: CASSLFTEADTQYF
j_call: TRBJ2-2; v_call: TRBV19; d_call: TRBD2; cdr3_nt: TGTGCTAGTAGTATACTAGCGGGAGCCACCGGGGAGCTGTTTTTT; cdr3_aa: CASSILAGATGELFF
j_call: TRBJ1-2; v_call: TRBV5-6; d_call: TRBD1; cdr3_nt: TGTGCCAGCAGCGCAGACAGGGGACATGGCTACACCTTC; cdr3_aa: CASSADRGHGYTF
j_call: TRBJ2-7; v_call: TRBV19; d_call: TRBD2; cdr3_nt: TGTGCCAGTAGTCGGACTAGCGGGACGACCTACGAGCAGTACTTC; cdr3_aa: CASSRTSGTTYEQYF
j_call: TRBJ1-1; v_call: TRBV21-1; d_call: -; cdr3_nt: TGTGCCAGCAGCAAAGCCGAGGTTCGCACTGAAGCTTTCTTT; cdr3_aa: CASSKAEVRTEAFF
j_call: TRBJ2-2; v_call: TRBV7-2; d_call: TRBD2; cdr3_nt: TGTGCCAGCAGCGTAATAGCGGGAGGGGCCGGGGAGCTGTTTTTT; cdr3_aa: CASSVIAGGAGELFF
j_call: TRBJ2-7; v_call: TRBV6-1; d_call: -; cdr3_nt: TGTGCCAGCAGTGTCGACTTCGACGAGCAGTACTTC; cdr3_aa: CASSVDFDEQYF
j_call: TRBJ1-1; v_call: TRBV29-1; d_call: TRBD1; cdr3_nt: TGCAGCGTTGATCCCACACGGGACTTAGGACAGGGGCGAACTGAAGCTTTCTTT; cdr3_aa: CSVDPTRDLGQGRTEAFF
j_call: TRBJ2-2; v_call: TRBV7-2; d_call: -; cdr3_nt: TGTGCCAGCAGCCCCCGTAGCTGGCCCCCCGGGGAGCTGTTTTTT; cdr3_aa: CASSPRSWPPGELFF
j_call: TRBJ2-1; v_call: TRBV25-1; d_call: -; cdr3_nt: TGTGCCAGCAGTGATAGGCGGGTCCCCTACAATGAGCAGTTCTTC; cdr3_aa: CASSDRRVPYNEQFF
j_call: TRBJ1-2; v_call: TRBV5-6; d_call: -; cdr3_nt: TGTGCCAGCTCGGTCCGGGGGGCTAACTATGGCTACACCTTC; cdr3_aa: CASSVRGANYGYTF
j_call: TRBJ2-1; v_call: TRBV7-2; d_call: TRBD1; cdr3_nt: TGTGCCAGCAGCTCCAGCCCGGGACAGGGTCGGAATGAGCAGTTCTTC; cdr3_aa: CASSSSPGQGRNEQFF